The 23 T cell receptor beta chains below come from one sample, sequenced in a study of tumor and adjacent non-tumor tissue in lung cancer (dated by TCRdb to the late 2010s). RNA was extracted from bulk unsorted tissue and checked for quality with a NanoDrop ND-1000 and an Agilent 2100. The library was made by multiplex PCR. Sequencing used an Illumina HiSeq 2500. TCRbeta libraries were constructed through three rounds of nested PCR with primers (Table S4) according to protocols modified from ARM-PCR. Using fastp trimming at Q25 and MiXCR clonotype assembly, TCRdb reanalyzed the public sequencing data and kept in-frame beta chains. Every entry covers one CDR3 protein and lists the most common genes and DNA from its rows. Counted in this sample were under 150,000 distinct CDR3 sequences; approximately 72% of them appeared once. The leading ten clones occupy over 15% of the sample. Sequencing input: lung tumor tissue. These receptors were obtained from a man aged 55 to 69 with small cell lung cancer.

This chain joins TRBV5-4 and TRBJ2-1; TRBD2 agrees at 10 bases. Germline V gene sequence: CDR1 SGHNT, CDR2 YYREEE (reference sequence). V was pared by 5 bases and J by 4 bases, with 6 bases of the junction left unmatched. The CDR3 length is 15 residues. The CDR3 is CASRFGTSDYNEQFF. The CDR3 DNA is TGTGCCAGCAGATTCGGGACTAGCGATTACAATGAGCAGTTCTTC. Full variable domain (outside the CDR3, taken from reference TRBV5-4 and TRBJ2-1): ETGVTQSPTHLIKTRGQQVTLRCSSQSGHNTVSWYQQALGQGPQFIFQYYREEENGRGNFPPRFSGLQFPNYSSELNVNALELDDSALYLCASRFGTSDYNEQFFGPGTRLTVL.

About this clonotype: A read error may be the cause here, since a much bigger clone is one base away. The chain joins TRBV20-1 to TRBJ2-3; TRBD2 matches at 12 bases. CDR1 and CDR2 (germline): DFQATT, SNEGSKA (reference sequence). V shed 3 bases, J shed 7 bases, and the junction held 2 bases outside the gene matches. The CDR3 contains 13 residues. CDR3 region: CSASGLAGYTQYF. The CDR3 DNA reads TGCAGTGCTAGCGGACTAGCGGGGTATACGCAGTATTTT.

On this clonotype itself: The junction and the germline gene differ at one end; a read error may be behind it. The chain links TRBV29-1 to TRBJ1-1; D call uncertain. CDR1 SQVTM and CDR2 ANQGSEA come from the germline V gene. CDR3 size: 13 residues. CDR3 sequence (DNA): TGCAGCGTTGTATCAGTGGTGAACACTGAAGTTTTCTTT. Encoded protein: CSVVSVVNTEVFF.

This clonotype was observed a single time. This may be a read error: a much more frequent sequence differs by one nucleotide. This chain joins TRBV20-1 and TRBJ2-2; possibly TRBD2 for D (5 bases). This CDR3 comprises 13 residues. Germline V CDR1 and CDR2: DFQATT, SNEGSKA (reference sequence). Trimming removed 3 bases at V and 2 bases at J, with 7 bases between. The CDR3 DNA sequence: TGCAGTGCTAGTAGCGCAAACACCGGGGAGCTGTTTTTT. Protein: CSASSANTGELFF.

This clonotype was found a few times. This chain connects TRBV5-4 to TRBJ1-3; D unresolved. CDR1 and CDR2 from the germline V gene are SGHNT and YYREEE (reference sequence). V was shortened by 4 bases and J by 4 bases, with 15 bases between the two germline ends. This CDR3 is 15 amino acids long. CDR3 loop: CASSLDADPGNTIYF. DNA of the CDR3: TGTGCCAGCAGCCTGGACGCCGACCCCGGAAACACCATATATTTT.

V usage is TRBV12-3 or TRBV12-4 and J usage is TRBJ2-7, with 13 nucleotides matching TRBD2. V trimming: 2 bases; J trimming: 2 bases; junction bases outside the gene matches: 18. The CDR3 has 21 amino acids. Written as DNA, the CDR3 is TGTGCCAGCAGTTTAAGGAGAGGGACAGGACTAGCGGGAGATCAGACCTACGAGCAGTACTTC. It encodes CASSLRRGTGLAGDQTYEQYF.

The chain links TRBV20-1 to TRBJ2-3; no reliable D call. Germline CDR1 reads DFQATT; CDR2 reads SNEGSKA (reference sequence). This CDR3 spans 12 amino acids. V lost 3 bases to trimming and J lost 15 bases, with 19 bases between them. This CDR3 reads CSASLATDTRYF. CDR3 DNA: TGCAGTGCTAGCTTGGCCACAGATACGCGATATTTT.

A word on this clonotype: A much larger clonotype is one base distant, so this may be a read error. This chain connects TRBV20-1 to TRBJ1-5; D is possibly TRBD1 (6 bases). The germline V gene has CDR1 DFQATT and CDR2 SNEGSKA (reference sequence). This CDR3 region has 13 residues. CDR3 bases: TGCAGTGCTAGAGGGGACATGAAGCAGCTCCAGCATTTT. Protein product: CSARGDMKQLQHF.

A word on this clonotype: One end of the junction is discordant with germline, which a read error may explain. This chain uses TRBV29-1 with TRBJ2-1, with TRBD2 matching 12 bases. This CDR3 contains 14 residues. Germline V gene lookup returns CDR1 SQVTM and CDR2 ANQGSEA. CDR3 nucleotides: TGCAGGGTTGTCGGGACTAGCGGGTTCAATAAGCAGTTCTTC. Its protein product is CRVVGTSGFNKQFF.

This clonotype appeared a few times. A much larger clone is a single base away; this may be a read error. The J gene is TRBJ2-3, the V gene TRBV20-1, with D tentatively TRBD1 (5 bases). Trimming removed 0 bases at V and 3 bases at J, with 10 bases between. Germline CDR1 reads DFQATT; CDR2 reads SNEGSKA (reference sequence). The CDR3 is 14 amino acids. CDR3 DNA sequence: TGCAGTGCTAGAGAACTTGGACAAACAGATACGCAGTATTTT. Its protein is CSARELGQTDTQYF.

CDR3 region: CASSYGLGSYEQYV. For the CDR3, the DNA is TGTGCCAGCAGTTACGGTCTAGGCTCCTACGAGCAGTACGTC. The chain uses TRBV6-2 or TRBV6-3 and TRBJ2-7, with D uncertain. V shed 2 bases and J shed 0 bases, with 8 bases lying between them. Per germline, CDR1 MNHEY and CDR2 SVGEGT. The CDR3 contains 14 residues.

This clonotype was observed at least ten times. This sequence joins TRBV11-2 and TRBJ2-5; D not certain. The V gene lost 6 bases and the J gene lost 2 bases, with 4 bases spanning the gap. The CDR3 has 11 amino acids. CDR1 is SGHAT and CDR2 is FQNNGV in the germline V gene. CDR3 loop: CASSHQETQYF. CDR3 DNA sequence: TGTGCCAGCAGTCATCAAGAGACCCAGTACTTC. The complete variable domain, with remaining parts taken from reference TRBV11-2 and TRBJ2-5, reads EAGVAQSPRYKIIEKRQSVAFWCNPISGHATLYWYQQILGQGPKLLIQFQNNGVVDDSQLPKDRFSAERLKGVDSTLKIQPAKLEDSAVYLCASSHQETQYFGPGTRLLVL.

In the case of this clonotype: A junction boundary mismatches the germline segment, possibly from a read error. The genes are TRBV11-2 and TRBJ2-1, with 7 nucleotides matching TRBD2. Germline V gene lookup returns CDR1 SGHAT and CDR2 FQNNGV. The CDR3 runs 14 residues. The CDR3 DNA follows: TGTGCCAGCAGCTTATCATACGGAGATAGCGGGCAGTTCTTT. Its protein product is CASSLSYGDSGQFF.

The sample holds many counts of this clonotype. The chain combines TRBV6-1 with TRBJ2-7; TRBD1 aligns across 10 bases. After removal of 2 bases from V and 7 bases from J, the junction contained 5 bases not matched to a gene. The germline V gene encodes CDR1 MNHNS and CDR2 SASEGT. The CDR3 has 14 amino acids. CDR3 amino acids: CASSEPWTGGEQYV. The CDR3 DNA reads TGTGCCAGCAGTGAACCCTGGACAGGGGGGGAGCAGTACGTC.

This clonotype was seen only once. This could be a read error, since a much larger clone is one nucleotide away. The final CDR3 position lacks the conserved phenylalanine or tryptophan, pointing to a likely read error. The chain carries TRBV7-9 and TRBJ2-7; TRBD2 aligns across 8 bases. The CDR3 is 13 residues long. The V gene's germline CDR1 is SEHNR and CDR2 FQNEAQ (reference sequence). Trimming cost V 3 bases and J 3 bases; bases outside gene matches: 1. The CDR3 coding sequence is TGTGCCAGCAGCTTCGGGGGGGTCTACGAGCAGTACTCC. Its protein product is CASSFGGVYEQYS.

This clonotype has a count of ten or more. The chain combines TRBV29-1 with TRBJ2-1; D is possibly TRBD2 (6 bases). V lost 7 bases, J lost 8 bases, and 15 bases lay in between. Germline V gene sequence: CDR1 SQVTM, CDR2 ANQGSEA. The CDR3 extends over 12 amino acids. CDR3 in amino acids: CSAPGWGDEQFF. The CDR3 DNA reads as TGCAGCGCGCCGGGTTGGGGGGATGAGCAGTTCTTC.

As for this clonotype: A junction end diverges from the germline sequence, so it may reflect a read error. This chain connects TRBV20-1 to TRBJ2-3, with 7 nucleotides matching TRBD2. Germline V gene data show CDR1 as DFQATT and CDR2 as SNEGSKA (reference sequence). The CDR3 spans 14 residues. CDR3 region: CSTSVAVSTDTQYF. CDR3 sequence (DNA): TGCAGCACTAGCGTCGCAGTTAGCACAGATACTCAGTATTTT.

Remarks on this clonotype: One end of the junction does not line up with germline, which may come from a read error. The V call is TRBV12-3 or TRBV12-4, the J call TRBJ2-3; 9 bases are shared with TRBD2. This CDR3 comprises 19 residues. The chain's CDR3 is CDSRSTTATSGTSTDTQYF. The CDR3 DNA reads TGTGACAGCAGATCTACTACCGCGACTAGCGGAACTAGCACAGATACGCAGTATTTT.

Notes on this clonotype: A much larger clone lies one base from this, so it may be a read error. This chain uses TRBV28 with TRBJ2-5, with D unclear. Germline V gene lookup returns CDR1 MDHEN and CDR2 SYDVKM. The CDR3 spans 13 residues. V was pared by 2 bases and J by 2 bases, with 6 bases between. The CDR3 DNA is TGTGCCAGCAGTTTAAGCAGGCAAGAGACCCAGTACTTC. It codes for CASSLSRQETQYF.

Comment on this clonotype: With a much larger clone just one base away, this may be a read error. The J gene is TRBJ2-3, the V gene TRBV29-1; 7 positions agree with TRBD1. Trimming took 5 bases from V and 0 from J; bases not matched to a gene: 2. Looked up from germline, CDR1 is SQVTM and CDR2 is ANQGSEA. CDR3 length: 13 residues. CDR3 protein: CSVMDRSTDTQYF. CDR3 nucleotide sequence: TGCAGCGTTATGGACAGGAGCACAGATACGCAGTATTTT.

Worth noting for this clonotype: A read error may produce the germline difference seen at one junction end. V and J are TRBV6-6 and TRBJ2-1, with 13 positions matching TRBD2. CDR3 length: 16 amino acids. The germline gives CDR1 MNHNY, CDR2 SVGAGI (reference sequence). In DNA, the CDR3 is TGTGCCAGCGGAACTAGCGGGGGGGCATCCTACAATGAACAGTTCTTC. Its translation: CASGTSGGASYNEQFF.

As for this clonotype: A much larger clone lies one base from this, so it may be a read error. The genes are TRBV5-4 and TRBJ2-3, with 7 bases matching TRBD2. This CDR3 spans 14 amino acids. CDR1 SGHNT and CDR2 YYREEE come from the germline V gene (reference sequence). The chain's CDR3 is CVSSDSGSTDTQYF. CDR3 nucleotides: TGTGTCAGCAGCGATAGCGGGAGCACAGATACGCAGTATTTT.

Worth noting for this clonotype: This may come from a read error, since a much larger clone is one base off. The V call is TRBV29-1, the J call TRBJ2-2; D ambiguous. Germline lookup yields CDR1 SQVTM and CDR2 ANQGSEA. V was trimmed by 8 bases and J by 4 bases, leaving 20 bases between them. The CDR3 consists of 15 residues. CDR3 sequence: CSIFGGSGSTGELFF. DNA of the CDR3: TGCAGCATCTTTGGCGGCTCCGGAAGCACCGGGGAGCTGTTTTTT.